A selection of T cell receptor beta chains follows, all from one sample in a study of technical replicates of blood from several donors. TCRdb keeps only in-frame clones here, not all; method: immunoSEQ multiplex PCR. This sample has 50,000 or so clones, with 90% to 95% found just once. What was sequenced was PBMCs. Receptors originate from a human donor in good health. Some clones in this sample may be carry-over from other donors' samples. CDR3s include the opening cysteine and the closing phenylalanine or tryptophan. The D gene is left open where the match is weak. Some rows mark clone size as missing; the rest say once, few, many or name a class of expanded clone.

D	size	V	J	DNA	CDR3
.	.	TRBV7-2	TRBJ2-3	TGTGCCAGCAGCTTATTGGGAGGGGGGGCGACAGATACGCAGTATTTT	CASSLLGGGATDTQYF
.	.	TRBV11-3	TRBJ1-6	TGTGCCAGCAGCTTATTCGTTTGGAGAAAAGAAGGTGGACCCCTCCACTTT	CASSLFVWRKEGGPLHF
TRBD2	.	TRBV12-5	TRBJ2-1	TGTGCTAGTGGTCCCGGGACTAGCGGAGCATACAATGAGCAGTTCTTC	CASGPGTSGAYNEQFF
TRBD2	.	TRBV4-1	TRBJ2-2	TGCGCCAGCAGCCAAGACGTTAGCGGGAGATCGAACACCGGGGAGCTGTTTTTT	CASSQDVSGRSNTGELFF
TRBD1	.	TRBV5-1	TRBJ2-2	TGCGCCAGCAGCCAACGGGACAGCTTGAACACCGGGGAGCTGTTTTTT	CASSQRDSLNTGELFF
.	.	TRBV10-2	TRBJ2-6	TGCGCCAGCAGTTCTGGCGGGGGGGCCAACGTCCTGACTTTC	CASSSGGGANVLTF
TRBD1	.	TRBV7-9	TRBJ1-2	TGTGCCGGCACAGGGGTTAGTTATGGCTACACCTTC	CAGTGVSYGYTF
.	.	TRBV7-6	TRBJ2-7	TGTGCCAGCAGCATCCGGAGGGACTCCTACGAGCAGTACTTC	CASSIRRDSYEQYF
.	.	TRBV5-4	TRBJ1-1	TGTGCCAGCAGCGTAGGACAATCCGGGGGAGCTTTCTTT	CASSVGQSGGAFF
TRBD1	.	TRBV7-9	TRBJ2-7	TGTGCCAGCAGAGCCACCGGGACAGGGTCCTCCTACGAGCAGTACTTC	CASRATGTGSSYEQYF
TRBD1	once	TRBV7-9	TRBJ2-7	TGTGCCAGCAGCTTCGGGACAGTACTCTCCTACTACGAGCAGTACTTC	CASSFGTVLSYYEQYF
.	.	TRBV4-1	TRBJ2-4	TGCGCCAGCAGCCCAGGAGGTGCGGCGGGTGGGAAAAACATTCAGTACTTC	CASSPGGAAGGKNIQYF
.	.	TRBV6-6	TRBJ2-5	TGTGCCAGCAGGCTGACAGACGAGACCCAGTACTTC	CASRLTDETQYF
TRBD1	.	TRBV6-5	TRBJ1-5	TGTGCCAGCAGGCTGACAGGGTTTAGCAATCAGCCCCAGCATTTT	CASRLTGFSNQPQHF
TRBD2	.	TRBV10-3	TRBJ2-5	TGTGCCATCAGGGGGACTAGCGGGGACATAGGGACCCAGTACTTC	CAIRGTSGDIGTQYF
TRBD1	.	TRBV5-4	TRBJ1-2	TGTGCCAGCAGCTTGGGTTTCAGGGGGCTCGGGGGCTACACCTTC	CASSLGFRGLGGYTF
.	.	TRBV7-2	TRBJ2-2	TGTGCCAGCAGTCGGACAATCCAAAGAACGTACGCACCCGGGGAGCTGTTTTTT	CASSRTIQRTYAPGELFF
.	.	TRBV5-1	TRBJ2-7	TGCGCCAGCAGCTCTGGACACTTCGAGCAGTACTTC	CASSSGHFEQYF
TRBD2	.	TRBV7-3	TRBJ2-3	TGTGCCAGCAGCCCTCCGGGTTTGGGACTAGCGGGAGGGGCGCAGTATTTT	CASSPPGLGLAGGAQYF
.	.	TRBV25-1	TRBJ1-2	TGTGCCAGCCAACAAGAGGGTAACTATGGCTACACCTTC	CASQQEGNYGYTF
TRBD1	.	TRBV18	TRBJ2-5	TGTGCCAGCTCACCCGGGGCAGGGGGCCCAAGCCAAGAGACCCAGTACTTC	CASSPGAGGPSQETQYF
.	.	TRBV9	TRBJ2-3	TGTGCCAGCAGCGCCTCATCTAGCGTGGCAGATACGCAGTATTTT	CASSASSSVADTQYF
.	.	TRBV6-1	TRBJ2-1	TGTGCCAGCAGTGTAACTAGGCACGAGCAGTTCTTC	CASSVTRHEQFF
TRBD1	.	TRBV5-4	TRBJ1-1	TGTGCCAGCAGCTTGGGGGGGTCAAGGGGGCCCACTGAAGCTTTCTTT	CASSLGGSRGPTEAFF
.	.	TRBV6-5	TRBJ2-7	TGTGCCAGCAGTCTACAGGGCGGGGAGCAGTACTTC	CASSLQGGEQYF
TRBD1	once	TRBV4-1	TRBJ2-7	TGCGCCAGCAGCACACCCGGGACAGGGGCCTACGAGCAGTACTTC	CASSTPGTGAYEQYF
TRBD1	.	TRBV10-3	TRBJ2-1	TGTGCCATCAGTGGAGGGACAGGGAACAATGAGCAGTTCTTC	CAISGGTGNNEQFF
TRBD1	.	TRBV6-5	TRBJ1-5	TGTGCCAGCAGTTCGGGACAGGGGGGTCGGCCCCAGCATTTT	CASSSGQGGRPQHF
TRBD2	.	TRBV11-3	TRBJ2-1	TGTGCCAGCAGCCGTGGACTAGCGGGCTACAATGAGCAGTTCTTC	CASSRGLAGYNEQFF
TRBD2	.	TRBV5-4	TRBJ2-5	TGTGCCAGCAGCTCCATGCCTGGGGCGGGAGGGAAAGAGACCCAGTACTTC	CASSSMPGAGGKETQYF
.	.	TRBV21-1	TRBJ1-1	TGTGCCAGCAGCAAAGCCTTCAGGGAGAACACTGAAGCTTTCTTT	CASSKAFRENTEAFF
TRBD1	.	TRBV2	TRBJ1-2	TGTGCCAGGAAGGACAGGGCGGCGGGCTACACCTTC	CARKDRAAGYTF
.	.	TRBV30	TRBJ1-1	TGTGCCTGGAGTGTGGACAGCATGAACACTGAAGCTTTCTTT	CAWSVDSMNTEAFF
TRBD1	.	TRBV7-8	TRBJ1-2	TGTGCCAGCAGCTCCGACAGGGGGTACAGCTACACCTTC	CASSSDRGYSYTF
TRBD2	once	TRBV29-1	TRBJ2-7	TGCAGCCCCCCCAACCCACGGGAGGACTCCTACGAGCAGTACTTC	CSPPNPREDSYEQYF
TRBD2	.	TRBV5-1	TRBJ2-3	TGCGCCAGCAGCTTGGCCGGGCGGGGGGGCACAGATACGCAGTATTTT	CASSLAGRGGTDTQYF
TRBD1	.	TRBV6-4	TRBJ1-2	TGTGCCAGCAGGGGATACAGGGGGCGCTTCCCCTGTGGACCCTATGGCTACACCTTC	CASRGYRGRFPCGPYGYTF
TRBD2	.	TRBV5-1	TRBJ2-2	TGCGCCAGCAGCACGGGACTAGCGGGAGTTGGCGGGGAGCTGTTTTTT	CASSTGLAGVGGELFF
.	.	TRBV14	TRBJ1-3	TGTGCCAGCAGCCCTCAGCGTGTCTCTGGAAACACCATATATTTT	CASSPQRVSGNTIYF
.	.	TRBV5-8	TRBJ1-5	TGTGCCAGCAGCTTGGCGGGGTTGAGCAATCAGCCCCAGCATTTT	CASSLAGLSNQPQHF
TRBD1	.	TRBV10-3	TRBJ2-5	TGTGCCATCAGTACTTCCTCCGGGACAGGGCAAGAGACCCAGTACTTC	CAISTSSGTGQETQYF
TRBD1	.	TRBV2	TRBJ1-6	TGTGCCAGGGCGGGACAGGGGAATTCACCCCTCCACTTT	CARAGQGNSPLHF
.	.	TRBV6-6	TRBJ1-1	TGTGCCAGCAGTCCACGTGGGGAGGGCACTGAAGCTTTCTTT	CASSPRGEGTEAFF
.	.	TRBV11-3	TRBJ2-5	TGTGCCAGCAGCCCCCGAGGACTGGGGACCCAGTACTTC	CASSPRGLGTQYF
.	.	TRBV25-1	TRBJ2-7	TGTGCCAGCAGGGATAGCGGTAGCTCCTACGAGCAGTACTTC	CASRDSGSSYEQYF
TRBD2	.	TRBV6-5	TRBJ2-7	TGTGCCAGCAGTTACTCGATTCGGGCTAGCGGCTACGAGCAGTACTTC	CASSYSIRASGYEQYF
TRBD2	.	TRBV30	TRBJ2-4	TGTGCCTGGGGACTAGCGGGAGTGGGGTCGGCCAAAAACATTCAGTACTTC	CAWGLAGVGSAKNIQYF
TRBD2	.	TRBV5-4	TRBJ2-7	TGTGCCAGCAGCCGAGGACTAGCGGGCCTTACCTACGAGCAGTACTTC	CASSRGLAGLTYEQYF
TRBD1	.	TRBV7-3	TRBJ1-4	TGTGCCAGCAGCTTAAAAGCCCCTCCGACAGGGGTACATGAAAAACTGTTTTTT	CASSLKAPPTGVHEKLFF
TRBD1	.	TRBV2	TRBJ1-2	TGTGCCAGCAGCGAAGGACAGGCTCCATTCTATGGCTACACCTTC	CASSEGQAPFYGYTF
TRBD2	.	TRBV6-5	TRBJ2-7	TGTGCCCACTCCCAACTAGCGAACTACGAGCAGTACTTC	CAHSQLANYEQYF
.	once	TRBV7-9	TRBJ1-1	TGTGCCAGCAGACCCAAACGCAGGGAAAAACGAAACACTGAAGCTTTCTTT	CASRPKRREKRNTEAFF
TRBD1	.	TRBV10-3	TRBJ1-5	TGTGCCATCAGTGATTCGGGGGACAGGGGAGTTCAGCCCCAGCATTTT	CAISDSGDRGVQPQHF
TRBD2	.	TRBV6-4	TRBJ2-1	TGTGCCAGCCAAAGGGAAGCGGGGGCCTCGTATGAGCAGTTCTTC	CASQREAGASYEQFF
TRBD1	.	TRBV9	TRBJ1-1	TGTGCCAGCAGCGCCACAGGGAGGAGACAGGGAAGCACTGAAGCTTTCTTT	CASSATGRRQGSTEAFF